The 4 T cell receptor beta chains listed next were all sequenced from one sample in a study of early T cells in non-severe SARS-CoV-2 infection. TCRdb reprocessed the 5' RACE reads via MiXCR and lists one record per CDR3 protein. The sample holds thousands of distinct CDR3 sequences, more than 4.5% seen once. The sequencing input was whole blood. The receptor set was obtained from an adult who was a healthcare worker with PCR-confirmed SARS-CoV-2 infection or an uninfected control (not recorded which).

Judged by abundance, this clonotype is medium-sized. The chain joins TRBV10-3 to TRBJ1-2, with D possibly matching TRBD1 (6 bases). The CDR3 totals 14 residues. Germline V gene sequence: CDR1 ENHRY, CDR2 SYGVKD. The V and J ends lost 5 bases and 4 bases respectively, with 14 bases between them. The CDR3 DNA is TGTGCCATCAGTCGCGGGGACACCTTCTATGGCTACACCTTC. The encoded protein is CAISRGDTFYGYTF.

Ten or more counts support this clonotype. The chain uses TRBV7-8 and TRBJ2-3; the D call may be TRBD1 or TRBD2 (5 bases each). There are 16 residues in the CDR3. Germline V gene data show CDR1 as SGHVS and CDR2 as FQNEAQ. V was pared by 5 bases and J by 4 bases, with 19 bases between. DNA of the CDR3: TGTGCCAGCAGCCTCAGGTTGGGGCTAGCATCAGATACGCAGTATTTT. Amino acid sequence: CASSLRLGLASDTQYF.

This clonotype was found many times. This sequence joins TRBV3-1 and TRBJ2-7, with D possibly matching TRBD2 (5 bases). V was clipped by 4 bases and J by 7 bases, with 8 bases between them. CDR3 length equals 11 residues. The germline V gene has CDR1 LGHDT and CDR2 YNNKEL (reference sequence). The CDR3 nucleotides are TGTGCCAGCAGCCCGGGGAGTGAGCAGTACTTC. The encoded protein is CASSPGSEQYF.

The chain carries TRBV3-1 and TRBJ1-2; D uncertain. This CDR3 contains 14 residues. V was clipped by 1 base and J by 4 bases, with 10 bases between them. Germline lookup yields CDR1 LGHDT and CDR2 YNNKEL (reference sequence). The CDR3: CASSQAGVGYGYTF. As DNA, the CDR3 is TGTGCCAGCAGCCAAGCCGGCGTCGGCTATGGCTACACCTTC.